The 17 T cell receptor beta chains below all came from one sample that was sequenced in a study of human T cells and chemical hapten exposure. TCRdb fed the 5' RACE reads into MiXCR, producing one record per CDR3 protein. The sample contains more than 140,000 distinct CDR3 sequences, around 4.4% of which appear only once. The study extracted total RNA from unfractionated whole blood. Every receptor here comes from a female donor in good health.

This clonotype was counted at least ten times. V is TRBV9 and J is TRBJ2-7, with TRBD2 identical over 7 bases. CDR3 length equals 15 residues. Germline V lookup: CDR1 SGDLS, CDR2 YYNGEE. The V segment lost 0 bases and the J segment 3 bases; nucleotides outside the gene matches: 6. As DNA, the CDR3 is TGTGCCAGCAGCGTAGGCAGCGGGGTCTTCTACGAGCAGTACTTC. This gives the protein CASSVGSGVFYEQYF.

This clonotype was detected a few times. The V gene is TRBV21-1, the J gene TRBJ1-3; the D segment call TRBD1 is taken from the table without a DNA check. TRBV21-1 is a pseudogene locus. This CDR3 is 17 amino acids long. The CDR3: CASSKEGGQGFGNTIYF. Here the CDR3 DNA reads TGTGCCAGCAGCAAAGAGGGGGGACAGGGGTTCGGAAACACCATATATTTT.

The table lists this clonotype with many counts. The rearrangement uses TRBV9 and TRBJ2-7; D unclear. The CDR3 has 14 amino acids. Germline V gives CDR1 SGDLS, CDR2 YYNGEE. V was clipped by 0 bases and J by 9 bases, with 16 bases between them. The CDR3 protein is CASSVDRTFSRQYF. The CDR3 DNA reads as TGTGCCAGCAGCGTAGATAGGACCTTCAGCCGGCAGTACTTC. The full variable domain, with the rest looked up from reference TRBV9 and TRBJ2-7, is DSGVTQTPKHLITATGQRVTLRCSPRSGDLSVYWYQQSLDQGLQFLIQYYNGEERAKGNILERFSAQQFPDLHSELNLSSLELGDSALYFCASSVDRTFSRQYFGPGTRLTVT.

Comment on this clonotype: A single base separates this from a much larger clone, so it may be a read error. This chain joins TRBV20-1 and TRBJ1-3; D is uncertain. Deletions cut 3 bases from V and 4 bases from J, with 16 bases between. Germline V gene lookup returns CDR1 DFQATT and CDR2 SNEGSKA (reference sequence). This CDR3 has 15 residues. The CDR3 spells CSASVGSHAGNTIYF. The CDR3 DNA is TGCAGTGCTAGCGTGGGGTCCCATGCCGGAAACACCATATATTTT.

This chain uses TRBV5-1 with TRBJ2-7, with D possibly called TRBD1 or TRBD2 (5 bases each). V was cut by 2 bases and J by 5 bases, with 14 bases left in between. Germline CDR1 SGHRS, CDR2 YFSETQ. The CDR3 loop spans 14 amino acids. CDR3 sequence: CASSFNGDGNEQYF. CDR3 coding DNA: TGCGCCAGCAGCTTCAACGGGGACGGGAACGAGCAGTACTTC.

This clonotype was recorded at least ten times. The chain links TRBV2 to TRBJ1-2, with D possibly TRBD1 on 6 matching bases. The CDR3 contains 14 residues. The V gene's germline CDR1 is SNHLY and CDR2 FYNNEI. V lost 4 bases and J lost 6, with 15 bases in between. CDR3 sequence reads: CASSVTLRQDGYTF. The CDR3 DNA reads TGTGCCAGCAGTGTAACGTTACGACAGGATGGCTACACCTTC.

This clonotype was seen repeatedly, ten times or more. CDR3 protein: CASAAGAYEQYF. The CDR3 nucleotides are TGTGCCAGCGCAGCAGGGGCTTACGAGCAGTACTTC. The V call is TRBV11-2, the J call TRBJ2-7; a weak D match, TRBD1 (6 bases). V was trimmed by 8 bases and J by 4 bases, leaving 12 bases between them. Germline V gene lookup returns CDR1 SGHAT and CDR2 FQNNGV. The CDR3 consists of 12 residues.

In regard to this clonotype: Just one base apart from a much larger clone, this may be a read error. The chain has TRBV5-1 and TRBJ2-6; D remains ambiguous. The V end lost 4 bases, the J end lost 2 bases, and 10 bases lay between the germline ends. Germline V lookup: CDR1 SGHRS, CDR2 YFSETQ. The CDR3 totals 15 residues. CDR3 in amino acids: CASSEINPGANVLTF. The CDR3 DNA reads TGCGCCAGCAGCGAAATTAACCCTGGGGCCAACGTCCTGACTTTC. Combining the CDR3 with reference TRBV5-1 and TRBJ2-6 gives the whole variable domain KAGVTQTPRYLIKTRGQQVTLSCSPISGHRSVSWYQQTPGQGLQFLFEYFSETQRNKGNFPGRFSGRQFSNSRSEMNVSTLELGDSALYLCASSEINPGANVLTFGAGSRLTVL.

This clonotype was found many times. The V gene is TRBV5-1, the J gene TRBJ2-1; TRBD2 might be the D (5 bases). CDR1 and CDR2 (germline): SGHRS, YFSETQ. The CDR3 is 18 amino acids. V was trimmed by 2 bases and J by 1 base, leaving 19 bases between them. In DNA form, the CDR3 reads TGCGCCAGCAGCTTTGTTGCGGCAGACTACTCGTCCTACAATGAGCAGTTCTTC. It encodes CASSFVAADYSSYNEQFF.

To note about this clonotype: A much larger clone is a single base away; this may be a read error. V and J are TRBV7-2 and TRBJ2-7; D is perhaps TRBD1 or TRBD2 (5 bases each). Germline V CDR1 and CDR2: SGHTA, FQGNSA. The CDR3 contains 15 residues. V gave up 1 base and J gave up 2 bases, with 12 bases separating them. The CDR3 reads CASSLVTRGPYEQYF. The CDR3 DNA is TGTGCCAGCAGCTTAGTTACAAGGGGACCCTACGAGCAGTACTTC. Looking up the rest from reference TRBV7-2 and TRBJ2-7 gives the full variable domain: GAGVSQSPSNKVTEKGKDVELRCDPISGHTALYWYRQSLGQGLEFLIYFQGNSAPDKSGLPSDRFSAERTGGSVSTLTIQRTQQEDSAVYLCASSLVTRGPYEQYFGPGTRLTVT.

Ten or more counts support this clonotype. The CDR3 reads CASSLRDRAISYNEQFF. The CDR3 coding sequence is TGTGCCAGCAGCCTAAGGGACAGGGCCATCTCCTACAATGAGCAGTTCTTC. This chain links TRBV7-8 with TRBJ2-1, with TRBD1 matching over 9 bases. The trim removed 5 bases at V and 0 bases at J, leaving 8 bases unmatched. The length of the CDR3 is 17 residues. CDR1 and CDR2 (germline): SGHVS, FQNEAQ.

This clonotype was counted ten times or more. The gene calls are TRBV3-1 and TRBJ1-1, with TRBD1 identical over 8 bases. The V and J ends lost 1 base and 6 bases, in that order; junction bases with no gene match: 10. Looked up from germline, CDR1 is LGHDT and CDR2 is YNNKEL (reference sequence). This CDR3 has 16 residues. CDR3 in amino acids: CASSQGSQGARAEAFF. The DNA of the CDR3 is TGTGCCAGCAGCCAAGGGTCGCAGGGGGCGCGGGCTGAAGCTTTCTTT.

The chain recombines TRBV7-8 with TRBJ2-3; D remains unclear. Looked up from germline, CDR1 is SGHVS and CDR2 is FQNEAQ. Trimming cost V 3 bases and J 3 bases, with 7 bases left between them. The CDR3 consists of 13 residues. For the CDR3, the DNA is TGTGCCAGCAGCTTGTGGCTTACAGATACGCAGTATTTT. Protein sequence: CASSLWLTDTQYF.

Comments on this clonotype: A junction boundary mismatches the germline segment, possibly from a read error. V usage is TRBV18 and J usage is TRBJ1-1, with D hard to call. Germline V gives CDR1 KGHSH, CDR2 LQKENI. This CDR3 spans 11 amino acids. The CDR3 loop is CASSPNTVAFF. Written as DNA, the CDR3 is TGTGCCAGCTCACCTAACACTGTAGCTTTCTTT. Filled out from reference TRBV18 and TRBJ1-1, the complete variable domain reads NAGVMQNPRHLVRRRGQEARLRCSPMKGHSHVYWYRQLPEEGLKFMVYLQKENIIDESGMPKERFSAEFPKEGPSILRIQQVVRGDSAAYFCASSPNTVAFFGQGTRLTVV.

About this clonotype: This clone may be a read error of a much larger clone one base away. CDR3 protein: CASSQDDRGSVTDTQYF. In DNA form, the CDR3 reads TGTGCCAGCAGCCAAGACGACAGGGGTTCGGTGACAGATACGCAGTATTTT. The chain couples TRBV14 to TRBJ2-3, with 8 bases fitting TRBD1. This CDR3 spans 17 amino acids. The junction had 8 bases not matched to a gene; V was cut back by 0 bases and J by 3 bases. CDR1 is SGHDN and CDR2 is FVKESK in the germline V gene.

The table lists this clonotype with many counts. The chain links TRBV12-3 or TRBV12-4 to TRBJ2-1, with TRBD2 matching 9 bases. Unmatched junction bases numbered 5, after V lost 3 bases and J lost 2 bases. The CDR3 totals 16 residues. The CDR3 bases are TGTGCCAGCAGTTTGATGGCGGGGGGGCCCTACAATGAGCAGTTCTTC. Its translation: CASSLMAGGPYNEQFF.

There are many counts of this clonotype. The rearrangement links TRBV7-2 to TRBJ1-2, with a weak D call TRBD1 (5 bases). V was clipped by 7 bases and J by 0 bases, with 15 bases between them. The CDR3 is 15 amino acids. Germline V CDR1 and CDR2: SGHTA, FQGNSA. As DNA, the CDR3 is TGTGCCAGCACTATTAAGGGGCCCTCTAACTATGGCTACACCTTC. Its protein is CASTIKGPSNYGYTF.